This entry lists 20 T cell receptor beta chains sequenced from one sample in a study of cytomegalovirus exposure and HLA in healthy donors. Measured with immunoSEQ multiplex PCR; TCRdb has only the in-frame clones, and not every one. The sample yields about 110,000 clones, approximately 86% seen once. The sequenced material came from PBMCs. The origin of the receptors is a woman aged 18-30 years in good health and CMV-seronegative.

CDR3 region: CAISEGDRAHEQYF. CDR3 sequence (DNA): TGTGCCATCAGTGAGGGGGACAGGGCCCACGAGCAGTACTTC. The rearrangement joins TRBV10-3 to TRBJ2-7; TRBD1 matches at 9 bases. The length of the CDR3 is 14 residues. V dropped 2 bases and J dropped 5; count of bases not matched to a gene: 4. CDR1 and CDR2 from the germline V gene are ENHRY and SYGVKD.

The genes are TRBV6-4 and TRBJ2-2; tentatively, D is TRBD2 (6 bases). The CDR3 loop spans 14 amino acids. The germline gives CDR1 MRHNA, CDR2 SNTAGT. Trimming stripped 7 bases from V and 3 bases from J, with 12 bases between. CDR3 DNA: TGTGCCAGCAATGCTAGGGAGGACACCGGGGAGCTGTTTTTT. Protein: CASNAREDTGELFF.

The chain is built from TRBV7-8 and TRBJ1-1; tentatively, D is TRBD1 (5 bases). Looked up from germline, CDR1 is SGHVS and CDR2 is FQNEAQ. V dropped 3 bases and J dropped 8 bases, with 13 bases sitting between them. This CDR3 is built from 13 residues. The CDR3 spells CASSFGLQVEAFF. In DNA, the CDR3 is TGTGCCAGCAGCTTCGGATTACAGGTGGAAGCTTTCTTT.

This chain uses TRBV4-2 with TRBJ2-6; D call uncertain. CDR1 and CDR2 (germline): LGHNA, YNFKEQ. V dropped 0 bases and J dropped 0 bases, with 6 bases sitting between them. This CDR3 region has 16 residues. CDR3 sequence: CASSQDDTSGANVLTF. The DNA of the CDR3 is TGTGCCAGCAGCCAAGATGACACCTCTGGGGCCAACGTCCTGACTTTC.

The rearrangement uses TRBV7-7 and TRBJ1-4, with D possibly matching TRBD1 (6 bases). Trimming cost V 5 bases and J 5 bases, with 15 bases left between them. This CDR3 is 15 amino acids long. The germline CDR1 and CDR2 sequences are SSHAT and FNYEAQ (reference sequence). CDR3 sequence (DNA): TGTGCCAGCAGCCCAGGGGTTATCGAAAATGAAAAACTGTTTTTT. This translates into CASSPGVIENEKLFF.

Details on this clone: Additional DNA sequences in this sample encode the identical CDR3. This chain joins TRBV9 and TRBJ2-1; unclear D gene. The V gene's germline CDR1 is SGDLS and CDR2 YYNGEE. V was clipped by 0 bases and J by 1 base, with 5 bases between them. The CDR3 covers 14 residues. CDR3 DNA sequence: TGTGCCAGCAGCGTAGGGGCGTCCTACAATGAGCAGTTCTTC. It is translated as CASSVGASYNEQFF.

The rearrangement uses TRBV7-9 and TRBJ1-1, with D perhaps matching TRBD1 (6 bases). Germline CDR1 is SEHNR and CDR2 is FQNEAQ (reference sequence). This CDR3 spans 15 amino acids. The V and J ends lost 0 bases and 4 bases respectively, with 12 bases between them. CDR3 coding DNA: TGTGCCAGCAGCTTAGCTTGGGGGCTGGGCACTGAAGCTTTCTTT. Encoded protein: CASSLAWGLGTEAFF.

This chain uses TRBV29-1 with TRBJ2-7; weak D call: TRBD1 (6 bases). CDR1 is SQVTM, CDR2 ANQGSEA, per germline. With 4 bases removed from V and 1 base from J, the gap between germline ends came to 14 bases. The CDR3 has 14 residues. CDR3 protein: CSVVDRSGSYEQYF. CDR3 nucleotide sequence: TGCAGCGTTGTCGACAGGTCTGGTTCCTACGAGCAGTACTTC.

This rearrangement joins TRBV9 to TRBJ1-3; 9 nucleotides match TRBD1. The CDR3 covers 20 residues. Germline V gene sequence: CDR1 SGDLS, CDR2 YYNGEE. Trimming at V came to 4 bases and at J to 1 base, leaving 18 bases not matched to a gene. CDR3 protein: CASSSQPGQGKVGSGNTIYF. CDR3 in DNA: TGTGCCAGCAGCTCCCAACCGGGACAGGGAAAGGTTGGGTCTGGAAACACCATATATTTT.

This clone came up a few times. CDR3 amino acids: CASSLGQGWNSPLHF. As DNA, the CDR3 is TGTGCCAGCAGCTTAGGGCAGGGATGGAATTCACCCCTCCACTTT. The genes are TRBV7-8 and TRBJ1-6, with D perhaps matching TRBD1 (5 bases). The CDR3 sequence is 15 residues long. Germline CDR1 reads SGHVS; CDR2 reads FQNEAQ. The V gene lost 1 base and the J gene lost 7 bases, with 11 bases spanning the gap.

This clone was found once. The V and J genes are TRBV4-1 and TRBJ1-2; D may be TRBD1 (5 bases). The CDR3 is 17 residues long. The ends were cut back, 0 bases at V and 1 base at J, with 15 bases in the middle. In germline, CDR1 is MGHRA, CDR2 YSYEKL. The CDR3 bases are TGCGCCAGCAGCCAAGATCAAAGGCAGGGCCATAACTATGGCTACACCTTC. Amino acids: CASSQDQRQGHNYGYTF.

This clone was detected only a few times. The chain couples TRBV14 to TRBJ2-5; maybe TRBD1 (5 bases). CDR1 is SGHDN, CDR2 FVKESK, per germline. V was clipped by 2 bases and J by 8 bases, with 15 bases between them. This CDR3 region has 14 residues. This CDR3 is CASSQLQGGDTQYF. CDR3 in DNA: TGTGCCAGCAGCCAATTGCAGGGTGGAGATACCCAGTACTTC.

This chain connects TRBV7-6 to TRBJ1-2; tentative D call: TRBD1 (5 bases). Germline CDR1 SGHVS, CDR2 FNYEAQ. The CDR3 extends over 15 amino acids. Trimming removed 3 bases from V and 3 bases from J, with 14 bases in between. The CDR3 loop reads CASSFGPGGDYGYTF. CDR3 sequence (DNA): TGTGCCAGCAGCTTTGGGCCCGGGGGGGACTATGGCTACACCTTC.

The rearrangement uses TRBV5-1 and TRBJ2-5, with TRBD2 matching 8 bases. Germline V lookup: CDR1 SGHRS, CDR2 YFSETQ. After removal of 5 bases from V and 3 bases from J, the junction contained 6 bases not matched to a gene. The CDR3 spans 14 residues. CDR3 coding DNA: TGCGCCAGCAGAGGCGGGGGGCCGAAAGAGACCCAGTACTTC. Residues: CASRGGGPKETQYF.

The V and J genes are TRBV5-6 and TRBJ2-1; 8 bases match TRBD2. J gave up 2 bases and V 2 bases, and 9 bases lay outside the gene matches. CDR1 is SGHDT, CDR2 YYEEEE, per germline. The CDR3 loop spans 17 amino acids. CDR3 loop: CASSFPLGGGTYNEQFF. CDR3 in DNA: TGTGCCAGCAGCTTCCCCCTGGGCGGGGGGACCTACAATGAGCAGTTCTTC.

The J gene is TRBJ2-5, the V gene TRBV4-1; 11 bases agree with TRBD2. The V and J ends lost 8 bases and 4 bases, in that order; junction bases with no gene match: 6. Germline V lookup: CDR1 MGHRA, CDR2 YSYEKL. CDR3 length: 14 amino acids. In DNA form, the CDR3 reads TGCGCCAGCCATAGCGGGGGGGCCGGAGAGACCCAGTACTTC. It specifies CASHSGGAGETQYF.

The gene calls are TRBV30 and TRBJ1-2; maybe TRBD1 (5 bases). The CDR3 covers 14 residues. Germline V lookup: CDR1 GTSNPN, CDR2 SVGIG (reference sequence). The V end lost 1 base, the J end lost 5 bases, and 14 bases lay between the germline ends. The CDR3 reads CAWSDLGAVYGYTF. CDR3 coding DNA: TGTGCCTGGAGTGATCTTGGGGCAGTTTATGGCTACACCTTC.

The rearrangement uses TRBV9 and TRBJ1-6, with TRBD1 matching 9 bases. CDR1 is SGDLS, CDR2 YYNGEE, per germline. V trimming: 0 bases; J trimming: 7 bases; junction bases outside the gene matches: 5. The CDR3 covers 16 residues. CDR3 protein: CASSVGVGTGNSPLHF. The CDR3 DNA sequence: TGTGCCAGCAGCGTAGGTGTCGGGACAGGGAATTCACCCCTCCACTTT. Supplemented by reference TRBV9 and TRBJ1-6, the full variable domain reads DSGVTQTPKHLITATGQRVTLRCSPRSGDLSVYWYQQSLDQGLQFLIQYYNGEERAKGNILERFSAQQFPDLHSELNLSSLELGDSALYFCASSVGVGTGNSPLHFGNGTRLTVT.

The V call is TRBV7-8, the J call TRBJ1-2; weak D call: TRBD1 (6 bases). The V gene lost 5 bases and the J gene lost 2 bases, with 12 bases spanning the gap. The CDR3 is made up of 14 amino acids. Germline loops: CDR1 SGHVS, CDR2 FQNEAQ. CDR3 DNA: TGTGCCAGCAGCCCTGGGACACCGAACTATGGCTACACCTTC. Protein: CASSPGTPNYGYTF.

The chain joins TRBV2 to TRBJ1-6, with 7 bases matching TRBD1. Germline CDR1 SNHLY, CDR2 FYNNEI. The junction had 6 bases not matched to a gene; V was cut back by 8 bases and J by 8 bases. This CDR3 is 13 amino acids long. CDR3 in amino acids: CASRGDRDSPLHF. In DNA, the CDR3 is TGTGCCAGCCGCGGGGACAGAGATTCACCCCTCCACTTT.